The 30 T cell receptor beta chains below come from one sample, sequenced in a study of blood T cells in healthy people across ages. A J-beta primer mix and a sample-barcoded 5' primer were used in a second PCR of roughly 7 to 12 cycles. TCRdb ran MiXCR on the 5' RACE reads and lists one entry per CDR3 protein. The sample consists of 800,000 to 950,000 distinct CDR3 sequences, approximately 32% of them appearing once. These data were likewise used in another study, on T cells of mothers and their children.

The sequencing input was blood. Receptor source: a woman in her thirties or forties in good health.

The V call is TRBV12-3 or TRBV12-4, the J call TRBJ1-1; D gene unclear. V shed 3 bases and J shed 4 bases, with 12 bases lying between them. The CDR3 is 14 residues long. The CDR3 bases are TGTGCCAGCAGTTTGGGAGGATTCTGCACTGAAGCTTTCTTT. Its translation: CASSLGGFCTEAFF.

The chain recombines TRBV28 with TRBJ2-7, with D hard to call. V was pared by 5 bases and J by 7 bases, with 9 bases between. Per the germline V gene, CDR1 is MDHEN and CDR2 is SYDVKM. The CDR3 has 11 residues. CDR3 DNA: TGTGCCAGCAGTACCCCGTTAGAGCAGTACTTC. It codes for CASSTPLEQYF. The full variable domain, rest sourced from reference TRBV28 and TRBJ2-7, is DVKVTQSSRYLVKRTGEKVFLECVQDMDHENMFWYRQDPGLGLRLIYFSYDVKMKEKGDIPEGYSVSREKKERFSLILESASTNQTSMYLCASSTPLEQYFGPGTRLTVT.

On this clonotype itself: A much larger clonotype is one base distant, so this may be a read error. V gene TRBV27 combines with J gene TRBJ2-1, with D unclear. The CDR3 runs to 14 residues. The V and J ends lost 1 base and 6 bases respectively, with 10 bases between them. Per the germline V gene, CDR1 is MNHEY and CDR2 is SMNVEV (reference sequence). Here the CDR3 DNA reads TGTGCCAGCAGTTTATTGGCCGGCAGCAATGAGCAGTTCTTC. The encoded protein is CASSLLAGSNEQFF.

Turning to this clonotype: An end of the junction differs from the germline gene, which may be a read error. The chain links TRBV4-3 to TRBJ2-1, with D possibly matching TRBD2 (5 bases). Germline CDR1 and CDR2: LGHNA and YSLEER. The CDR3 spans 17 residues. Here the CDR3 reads CASSQDEGPDSYNERFF. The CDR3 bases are TGCGCCAGCAGCCAAGATGAGGGTCCGGACTCCTACAATGAGCGGTTCTTC.

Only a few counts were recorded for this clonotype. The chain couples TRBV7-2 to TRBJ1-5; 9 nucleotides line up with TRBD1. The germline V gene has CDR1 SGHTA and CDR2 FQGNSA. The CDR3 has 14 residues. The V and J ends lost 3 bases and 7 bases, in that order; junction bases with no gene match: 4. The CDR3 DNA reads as TGTGCCAGCAGCTTTGGGACAGGGCCCCAGCCCCAGCATTTT. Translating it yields CASSFGTGPQPQHF.

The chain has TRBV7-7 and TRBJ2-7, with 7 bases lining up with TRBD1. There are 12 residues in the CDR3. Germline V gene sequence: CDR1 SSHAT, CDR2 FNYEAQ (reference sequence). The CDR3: CASVRGPYEQYF. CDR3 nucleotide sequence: TGTGCTAGCGTGAGGGGGCCCTACGAGCAGTACTTC.

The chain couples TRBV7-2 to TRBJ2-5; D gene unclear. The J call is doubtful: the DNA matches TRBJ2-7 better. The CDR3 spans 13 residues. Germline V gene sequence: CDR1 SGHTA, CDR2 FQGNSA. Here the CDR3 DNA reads TGTGCCAGCAGCTTAGCCGCAGGCAGCGAGCAGTACTTC. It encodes CASSLAAGSEQYF.

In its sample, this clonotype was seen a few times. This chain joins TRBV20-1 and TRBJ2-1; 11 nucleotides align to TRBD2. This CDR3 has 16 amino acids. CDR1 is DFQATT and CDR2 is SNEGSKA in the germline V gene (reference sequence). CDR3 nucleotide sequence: TGCAGGCTAGGGCCTAGCGGGGGGTGGGTTTACAATGAGCAGTTCTTC. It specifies CRLGPSGGWVYNEQFF.

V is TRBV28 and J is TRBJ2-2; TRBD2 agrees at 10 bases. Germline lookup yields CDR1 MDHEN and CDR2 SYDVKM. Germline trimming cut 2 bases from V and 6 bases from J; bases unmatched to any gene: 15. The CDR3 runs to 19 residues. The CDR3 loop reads CASSLIGLAGGARAGELFF. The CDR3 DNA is TGTGCCAGCAGTTTAATTGGTTTAGCGGGGGGCGCCCGCGCCGGGGAGCTGTTTTTT.

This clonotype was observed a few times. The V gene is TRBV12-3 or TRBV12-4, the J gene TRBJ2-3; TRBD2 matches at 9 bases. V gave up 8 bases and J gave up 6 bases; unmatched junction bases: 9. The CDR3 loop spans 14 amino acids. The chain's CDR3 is CASWAGGPTDTQYF. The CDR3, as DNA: TGTGCCAGCTGGGCGGGGGGGCCCACCGATACGCAGTATTTT.

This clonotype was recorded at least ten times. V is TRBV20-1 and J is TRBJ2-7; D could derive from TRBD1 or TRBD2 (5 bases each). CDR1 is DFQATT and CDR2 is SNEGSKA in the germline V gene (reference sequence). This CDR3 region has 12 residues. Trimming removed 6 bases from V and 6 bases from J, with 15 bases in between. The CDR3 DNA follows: TGCAGTGCCATTGGGACGTTCCTCGAGCAGTACTTC. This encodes CSAIGTFLEQYF.

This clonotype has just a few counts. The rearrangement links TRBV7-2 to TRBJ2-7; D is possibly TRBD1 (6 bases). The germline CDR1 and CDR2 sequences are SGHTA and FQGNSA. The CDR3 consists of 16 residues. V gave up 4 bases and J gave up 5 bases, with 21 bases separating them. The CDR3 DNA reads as TGTGCCAGCAGCTCCATGAGGCTGACCAGGGGAAACGAGCAGTACTTC. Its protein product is CASSSMRLTRGNEQYF.

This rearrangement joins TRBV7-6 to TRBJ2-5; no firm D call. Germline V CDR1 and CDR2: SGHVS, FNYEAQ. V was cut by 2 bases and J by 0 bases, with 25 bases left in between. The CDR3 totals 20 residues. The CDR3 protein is CASSLYGAGIGPEYQETQYF. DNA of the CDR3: TGTGCCAGCAGCTTATATGGTGCTGGTATTGGTCCCGAATACCAAGAGACCCAGTACTTC.

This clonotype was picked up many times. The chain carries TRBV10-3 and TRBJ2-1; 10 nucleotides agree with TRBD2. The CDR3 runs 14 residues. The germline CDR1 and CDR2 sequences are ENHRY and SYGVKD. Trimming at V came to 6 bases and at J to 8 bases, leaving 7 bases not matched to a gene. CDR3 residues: CAISLAGGSDEQFF. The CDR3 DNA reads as TGTGCCATCAGCTTAGCGGGGGGCTCCGATGAGCAGTTCTTC.

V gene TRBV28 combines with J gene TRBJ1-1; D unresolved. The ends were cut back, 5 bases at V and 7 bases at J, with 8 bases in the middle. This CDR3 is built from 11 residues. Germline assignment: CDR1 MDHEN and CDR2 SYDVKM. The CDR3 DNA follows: TGTGCCAGCAGTATAACTTTTGAAGCTTTCTTT. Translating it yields CASSITFEAFF.

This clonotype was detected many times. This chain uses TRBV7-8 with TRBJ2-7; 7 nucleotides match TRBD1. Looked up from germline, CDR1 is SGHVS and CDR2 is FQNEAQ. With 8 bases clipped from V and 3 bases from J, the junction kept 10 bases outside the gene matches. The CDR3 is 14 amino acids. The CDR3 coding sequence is TGTGCCAGCTCACTAACGACAGGGAGCTACGAGCAGTACTTC. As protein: CASSLTTGSYEQYF.

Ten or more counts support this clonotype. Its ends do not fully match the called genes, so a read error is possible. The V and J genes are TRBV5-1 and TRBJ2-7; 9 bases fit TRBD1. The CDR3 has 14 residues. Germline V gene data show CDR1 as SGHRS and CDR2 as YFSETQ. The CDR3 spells CASSLGTGTYEQYF. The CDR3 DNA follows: TGTGCCAGCAGCCTAGGGACAGGGACCTACGAGCAGTACTTC.

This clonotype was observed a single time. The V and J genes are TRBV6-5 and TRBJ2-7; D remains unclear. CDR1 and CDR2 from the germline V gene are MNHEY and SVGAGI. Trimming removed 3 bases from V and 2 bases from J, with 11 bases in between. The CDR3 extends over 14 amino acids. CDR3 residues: CASSYVDGAYEQYF. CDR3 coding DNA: TGTGCCAGCAGTTATGTAGACGGAGCCTACGAGCAGTACTTC.

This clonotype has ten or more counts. This CDR3 reads CASSLEGLTYEQYF. The CDR3 coding sequence is TGTGCCAGCAGTTTAGAGGGGCTCACCTACGAGCAGTACTTC. The chain is built from TRBV28 and TRBJ2-7, with D possibly being TRBD1 or TRBD2 (5 bases each). The ends were cut back, 2 bases at V and 2 bases at J, with 10 bases in the middle. Germline-derived CDR1 and CDR2 are MDHEN and SYDVKM. This CDR3 comprises 14 residues.

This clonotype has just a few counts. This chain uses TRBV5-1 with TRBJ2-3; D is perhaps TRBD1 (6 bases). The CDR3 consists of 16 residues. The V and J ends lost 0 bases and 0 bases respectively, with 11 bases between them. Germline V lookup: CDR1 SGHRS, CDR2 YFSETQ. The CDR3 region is CASSLDPTGSTDTQYF. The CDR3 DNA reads TGCGCCAGCAGCTTGGACCCTACAGGGAGCACAGATACGCAGTATTTT.

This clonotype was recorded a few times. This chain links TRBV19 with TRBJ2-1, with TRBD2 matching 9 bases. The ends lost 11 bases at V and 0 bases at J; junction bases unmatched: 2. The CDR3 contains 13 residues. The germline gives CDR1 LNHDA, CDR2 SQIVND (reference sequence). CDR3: CAAGGSSYNEQFF. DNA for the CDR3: TGTGCCGCGGGGGGGAGCTCCTACAATGAGCAGTTCTTC.

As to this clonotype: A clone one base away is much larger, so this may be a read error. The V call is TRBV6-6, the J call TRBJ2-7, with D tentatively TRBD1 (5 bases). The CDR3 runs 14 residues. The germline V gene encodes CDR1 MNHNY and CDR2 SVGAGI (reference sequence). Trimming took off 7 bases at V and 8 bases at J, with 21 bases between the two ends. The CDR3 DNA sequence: TGTGCCAGCACCTCGTTGGCCGGAGACAGCAAGCAGTACTTC. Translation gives CASTSLAGDSKQYF.

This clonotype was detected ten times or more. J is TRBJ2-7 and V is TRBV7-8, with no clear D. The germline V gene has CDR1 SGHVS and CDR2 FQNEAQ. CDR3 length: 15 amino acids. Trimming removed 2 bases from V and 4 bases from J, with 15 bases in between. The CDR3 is CASSLFGTTEYEQYF. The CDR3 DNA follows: TGTGCCAGCAGCTTATTCGGAACGACGGAATACGAGCAGTACTTC.

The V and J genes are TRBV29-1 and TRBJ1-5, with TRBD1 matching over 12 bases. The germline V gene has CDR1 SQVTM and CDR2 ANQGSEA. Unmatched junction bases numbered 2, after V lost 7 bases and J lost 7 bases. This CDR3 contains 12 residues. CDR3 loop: CSGGTGGQPQHF. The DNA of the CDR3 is TGCAGCGGGGGGACAGGGGGCCAGCCCCAGCATTTT. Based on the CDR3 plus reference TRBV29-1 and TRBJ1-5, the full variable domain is SAVISQKPSRDICQRGTSLTIQCQVDSQVTMMFWYRQQPGQSLTLIATANQGSEATYESGFVIDKFPISRPNLTFSTLTVSNMSPEDSSIYLCSGGTGGQPQHFGDGTRLSIL.

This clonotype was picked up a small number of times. The chain's CDR3 is CASSLDWNPGANVLTF. Here the CDR3 DNA reads TGTGCCAGCAGCTTAGATTGGAACCCTGGGGCCAACGTCCTGACTTTC. The chain couples TRBV11-2 to TRBJ2-6; no clear D. The CDR3 spans 16 residues. From germline, CDR1 is SGHAT and CDR2 FQNNGV. Trimming removed 0 bases at V and 2 bases at J, with 8 bases between.

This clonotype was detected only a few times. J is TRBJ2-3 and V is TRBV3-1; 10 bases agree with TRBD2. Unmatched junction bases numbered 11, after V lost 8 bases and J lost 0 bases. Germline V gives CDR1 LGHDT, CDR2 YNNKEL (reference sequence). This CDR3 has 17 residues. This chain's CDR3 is CASDASGGPLSTDTQYF. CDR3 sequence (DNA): TGTGCCAGCGACGCTAGCGGGGGTCCCCTAAGCACAGATACGCAGTATTTT.

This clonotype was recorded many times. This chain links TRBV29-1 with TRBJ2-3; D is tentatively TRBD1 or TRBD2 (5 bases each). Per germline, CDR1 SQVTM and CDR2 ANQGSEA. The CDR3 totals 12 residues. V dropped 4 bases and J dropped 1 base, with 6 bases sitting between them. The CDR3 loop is CSVGDGTDTQYF. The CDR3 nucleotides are TGCAGCGTTGGGGACGGCACAGATACGCAGTATTTT.

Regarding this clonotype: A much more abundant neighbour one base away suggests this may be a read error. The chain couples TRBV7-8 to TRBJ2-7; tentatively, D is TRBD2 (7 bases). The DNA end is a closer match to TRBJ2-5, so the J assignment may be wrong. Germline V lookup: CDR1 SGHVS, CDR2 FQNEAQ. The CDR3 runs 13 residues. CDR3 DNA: TGTGCCAGCAACCTAGGGGGGGCAGGGACCCAGTACTTC. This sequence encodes CASNLGGAGTQYF.

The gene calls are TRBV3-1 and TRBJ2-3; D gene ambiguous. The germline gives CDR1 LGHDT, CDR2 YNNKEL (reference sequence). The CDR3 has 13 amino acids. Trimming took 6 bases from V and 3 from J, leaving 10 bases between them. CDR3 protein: CASRPRGTDTQYF. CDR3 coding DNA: TGTGCCAGCAGGCCCCGTGGGACAGATACGCAGTATTTT.

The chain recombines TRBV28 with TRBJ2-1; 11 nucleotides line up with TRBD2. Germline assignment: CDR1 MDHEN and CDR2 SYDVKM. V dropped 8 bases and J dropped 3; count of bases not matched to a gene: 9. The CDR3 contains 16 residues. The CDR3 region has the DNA TGTGCCAGCGGGGGGACTAGCGGAGACCTCTACAATGAGCAGTTCTTC. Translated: CASGGTSGDLYNEQFF.